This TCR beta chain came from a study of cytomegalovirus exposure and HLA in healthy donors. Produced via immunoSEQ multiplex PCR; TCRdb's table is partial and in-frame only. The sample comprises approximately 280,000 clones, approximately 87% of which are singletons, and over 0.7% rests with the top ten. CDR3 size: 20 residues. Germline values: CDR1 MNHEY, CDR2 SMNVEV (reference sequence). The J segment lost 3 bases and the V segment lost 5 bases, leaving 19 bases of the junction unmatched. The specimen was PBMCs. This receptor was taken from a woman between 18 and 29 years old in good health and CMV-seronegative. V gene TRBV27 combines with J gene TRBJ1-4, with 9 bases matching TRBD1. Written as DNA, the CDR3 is TGTGCCAGCAGTCCCCTGATCGGGACAGGGTCCTTAGCGGCTAATGAAAAACTGTTTTTT. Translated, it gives CASSPLIGTGSLAANEKLFF.